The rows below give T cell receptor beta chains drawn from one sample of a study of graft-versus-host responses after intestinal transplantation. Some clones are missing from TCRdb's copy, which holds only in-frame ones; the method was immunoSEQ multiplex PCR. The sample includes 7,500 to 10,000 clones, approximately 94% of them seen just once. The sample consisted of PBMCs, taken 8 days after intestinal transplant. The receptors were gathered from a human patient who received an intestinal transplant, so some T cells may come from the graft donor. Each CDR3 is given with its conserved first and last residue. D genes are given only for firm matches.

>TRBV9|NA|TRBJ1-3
TGTGCCAGCAGCGTAGGGTCAGGCCGTGGGGACACCATATATTTT
CASSVGSGRGDTIYF
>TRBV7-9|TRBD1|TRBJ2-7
TGTGCCAGCAGCCGTGGGACAGGGCCCTACGAGCAGTACTTC
CASSRGTGPYEQYF
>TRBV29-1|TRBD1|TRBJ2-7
TGCAGCGTTCGGACAGGGAGGGAGCAGTACTTC
CSVRTGREQYF
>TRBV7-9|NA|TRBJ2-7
TGTGCCAGCAGCCCTCCGCGGACGGAGAGCTCCTACGAGCAGTACTTC
CASSPPRTESSYEQYF
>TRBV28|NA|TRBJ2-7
TGTGCCAGCAGACAGCACTACGAGCAGTACTTC
CASRQHYEQYF
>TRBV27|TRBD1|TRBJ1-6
TGTGCCAGCACAGGACAGGGATCTTCACCCCTCCACTTT
CASTGQGSSPLHF
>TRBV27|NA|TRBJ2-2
TGTGCCAGCAGCGGCTCCCCATCATGGGCCGGGGAGCTGTTTTTT
CASSGSPSWAGELFF
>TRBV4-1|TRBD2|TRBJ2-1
TGCGCCAGCAGCCAGGGCGGGGGGTACAATGAGCAGTTCTTC
CASSQGGGYNEQFF
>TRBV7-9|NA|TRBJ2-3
TGTGCCACCCGACCCGGCAGCACAGATACGCAGTATTTT
CATRPGSTDTQYF
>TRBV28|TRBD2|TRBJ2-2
TGTGCCAGCAACGGGGGGGCCGGGGAGCTGTTTTTT
CASNGGAGELFF